This T cell receptor beta chain stems from a study of blood T cells in healthy people across ages. PCR was performed a second time for about 7 to 12 cycles using a sample-barcoded 5' primer and a J-beta primer mix. TCRdb re-derived calls from the 5' RACE reads in MiXCR, one entry per CDR3 protein. This sample has some 920,000 distinct CDR3 sequences; 51% occur once, and the top ten carry about a fifth. This clonotype was seen only once. Germline V gene data show CDR1 as MNHNY and CDR2 as SVGAGI (reference sequence). Trimming removed 0 bases from V and 6 bases from J, with 11 bases in between. CDR3 length equals 14 residues.

The sequence was obtained from a woman aged 60-75 years in good health. The sequencing input was blood. The chain is built from TRBV6-6 and TRBJ1-2, with D possibly TRBD1 on 5 matching bases. The chain's CDR3 is CASSYSRGANGYTF. DNA for the CDR3: TGTGCCAGCAGTTACTCGAGAGGGGCAAATGGCTACACCTTC.